The 5 T cell receptor beta chains given below trace back to one sample, sequenced in a study of T cell responses to AZD1222 COVID-19 vaccine (dated by TCRdb to the early 2020s). This specimen's time point label, interpreted: baseline before first vaccination. The library relied on the immunoSEQ multiplex PCR assay. What TCRdb holds here is the immuneACCESS table cut down to in-frame rearrangements. Part of the clones is not present; checked against another copy, under half of the missing clones reflect an unresolved V gene, and the others are unexplained. The sample contains tens of thousands of clones, 80% of them found a single time. The ten largest clones add up to 9.5% to 13% of the sample. This specimen consisted of peripheral blood, obtained on day 0 of AZD1222 vaccination. These receptors originate from an adult in good health.

The V gene is TRBV14, the J gene TRBJ2-5; D gene unclear. Germline V gene data show CDR1 as SGHDN and CDR2 as FVKESK. There are 17 residues in the CDR3. V lost 2 bases and J 2 bases, leaving 18 bases between the germline ends. The CDR3 sequence: CASSQSRSTPRQETQYF. The DNA of the CDR3 is TGTGCCAGCAGCCAATCCAGGAGCACCCCCAGGCAAGAGACCCAGTACTTC.

V gene TRBV19 combines with J gene TRBJ2-6; D ambiguous. Germline V CDR1 and CDR2: LNHDA, SQIVND (reference sequence). Trimming took 5 bases from V and 0 from J, leaving 5 bases between them. The CDR3 runs 14 residues. The CDR3 loop is CASSHFSGANVLTF. The CDR3 bases are TGTGCCAGTAGTCATTTCTCTGGGGCCAACGTCCTGACTTTC.

This sequence joins TRBV6-5 and TRBJ1-6; a possible D gene is TRBD1 (5 bases). The germline V and J ends were trimmed by 6 bases and 9 bases, with 15 bases remaining between them. Per the germline V gene, CDR1 is MNHEY and CDR2 is SVGAGI. The CDR3 is made up of 14 amino acids. The CDR3 sequence is CASSQGPESSPLHF. The CDR3 nucleotides read TGTGCCAGCAGCCAGGGTCCCGAGAGTTCACCCCTCCACTTT.

With regard to this clone: The junction differs from germline at one of its ends, possibly a read error. The chain is built from TRBV6-1 and TRBJ2-1; no firm D call. This CDR3 region has 13 residues. Germline V gene data show CDR1 as MNHNS and CDR2 as SASEGT. The CDR3 nucleotides read TGTGCCAGCAGCGAAGGCCAGGCGGATGAGCAGTTCTTC. This sequence encodes CASSEGQADEQFF.

The chain recombines TRBV25-1 with TRBJ2-3; TRBD2 agrees at 9 bases. Germline V gives CDR1 MGHDK, CDR2 SYGVNS. This CDR3 is built from 16 residues. Trimming took 3 bases from V and 2 from J; bases not matched to a gene: 6. The CDR3 bases are TGTGCCAGCAGTGATCCGCGGGGGGGATACACAGATACGCAGTATTTT. Translated, it gives CASSDPRGGYTDTQYF.